These T cell receptor beta chains were read from a single sample in a study of CD8 T cells in ankylosing spondylitis. A single record per CDR3 protein comes from TCRdb applying MiXCR to the 5' RACE reads. Of fewer than 550,000 distinct CDR3 sequences in the sample, roughly 5.2% were seen once. The material sequenced was blood, either unsorted or a sorted T cell fraction (not recorded which). These receptors were collected from a male donor with ankylosing spondylitis. Each CDR3 is given with its conserved first and last residue. A D gene is named only where the DNA matches it firmly. Clone size appears in some rows only: once, few, many, or a class for an expanded clone.

-	many	TRBJ2-7	TRBV6-5	TGTGCCAGCAGTTTTGCCTTCGCCTACGAGCAGTACTTC	CASSFAFAYEQYF
-	many	TRBJ2-7	TRBV7-2	TGTGCCAGCAGCTGGGGGCGTCAAGGCGAGCAGTACTTC	CASSWGRQGEQYF
-	many	TRBJ1-5	TRBV12-3/TRBV12-4	TGTGCCAGCAGTTTTGGGGACACCCTAGGACGACAGCCCCAGCATTTT	CASSFGDTLGRQPQHF
TRBD1	once	TRBJ2-3	TRBV24-1	TGTGCCACCAGTGATCCGGGACAGGTCACAGATACACAGTATTTT	CATSDPGQVTDTQYF
-	many	TRBJ2-1	TRBV7-9	TGTGCCAGCAGCTTAGCGCGGATCGGTGGCTACAATGAGCAGTTCTTC	CASSLARIGGYNEQFF
-	many	TRBJ2-2	TRBV5-5	TGTGCCAGCAGCTTGGCCGGTGAGGCGGGGGAGCTGTTTTTT	CASSLAGEAGELFF
-	many	TRBJ1-1	TRBV7-9	TGTGCCAGCAGCAACGTTGAGACTTTCTTT	CASSNVETFF
-	many	TRBJ1-5	TRBV6-1	TGTGCCAGCAGTCCAGGAGACAGGCCGTTAAAACAGCCCCAGCATTTT	CASSPGDRPLKQPQHF
TRBD2	many	TRBJ2-3	TRBV4-3	TGCGCCAGCAGCCAAAAGCCCGGGACTAGGTGGGATACGCAGTATTTT	CASSQKPGTRWDTQYF
TRBD2	few	TRBJ2-3	TRBV3-1	TGTGCCAGCAGCCGACGACTAGCGGGGTCTCTAGGCACAGATACGCAGTATTTT	CASSRRLAGSLGTDTQYF
TRBD2	-	TRBJ2-1	TRBV7-9	TGTGCCAGCATTTGGAGCGGGAGCTCCTACAATGAGCAGTTCTTC	CASIWSGSSYNEQFF
-	many	TRBJ2-6	TRBV20-1	TGCAGTGCTAGTTTCAGGACGGCCGGGGCCAACGTCCTGACTTTC	CSASFRTAGANVLTF
-	many	TRBJ2-2	TRBV7-9	TGTGCCAGCAGCTTCGGAACCAGGATAACCGGGGAGCTGTTTTTT	CASSFGTRITGELFF
-	many	TRBJ1-4	TRBV10-3	TGTGCCATCAGTGTATCCGGGACGGGGAATGAAAAACTGTTTTTT	CAISVSGTGNEKLFF
-	-	TRBJ2-5	TRBV12-3/TRBV12-4	TGTGCCAGCAGTATTTCCAGGGGCAGGGAGACCCAGTACTTC	CASSISRGRETQYF
-	-	TRBJ1-5	TRBV19	TGTGCCAGTAGTAAGGGCTTCGCACCACTCCAACAGCCCCAGCATTTT	CASSKGFAPLQQPQHF
-	few	TRBJ2-2	TRBV7-9	TGTGCCAGCAGCCAGACCGCCAGCGCGAACACCGGGGAGCTGTTTTTT	CASSQTASANTGELFF
-	-	TRBJ1-1	TRBV15	TGTGCCACCAGCAGAGCTTCGGGCGGCAACACTGAAGCTTTCTTT	CATSRASGGNTEAFF
-	many	TRBJ2-1	TRBV20-1	TGCAGTGCCTCGACGGATCCCTACAATGAGCAGTTCTTC	CSASTDPYNEQFF
TRBD2	-	TRBJ2-5	TRBV4-2	TGTGCCAGCAGCCGGACTAGCGGGAGTACAGGGACCCAGTACTTC	CASSRTSGSTGTQYF
-	many	TRBJ2-2	TRBV14	TGTGCCAGCAGACGGGGATCGAACACCGGGGAGCTGTTTTTT	CASRRGSNTGELFF
-	many	TRBJ2-1	TRBV5-1	TGCGCCAGCAGCTTGACCCCTCGAATAGGGAGCGCCTACAATGAGCAGTTCTTC	CASSLTPRIGSAYNEQFF
TRBD1	many	TRBJ1-6	TRBV7-8	TGTGCCAGCAGCCTAGGACAGGTCGTCAGTCCCCTCCACTTT	CASSLGQVVSPLHF
TRBD1	many	TRBJ2-3	TRBV5-1	TGCGCCAGCAGCGCGGACAGGCCGGTCGCAGATACGCAGTATTTT	CASSADRPVADTQYF
-	many	TRBJ2-6	TRBV5-1	TGCGCCAGCAGCTTGGTTGGAGGAGGCTCTGGGGCCAACGTCCTGACTTTC	CASSLVGGGSGANVLTF
-	-	TRBJ1-1	TRBV29-1	TGCAGCGTTGCCCCGTGGAGTACGGGGGCGCGCACTGAAGCTTTCTTT	CSVAPWSTGARTEAFF
TRBD1	many	TRBJ2-7	TRBV12-3/TRBV12-4	TGTGCCACCTCAGAGGGACAGGGGGCCCACGAGCAGTACTTC	CATSEGQGAHEQYF
-	many	TRBJ2-1	TRBV5-1	TGCGCCAGCAGCGTGGGACACATCCAGGGCAATGAGCAGTTCTTC	CASSVGHIQGNEQFF
-	many	TRBJ2-1	TRBV10-3	TGTGCCATCAGTACCTCGACAGGACTCTCCTACAATGAGCAGTTCTTC	CAISTSTGLSYNEQFF